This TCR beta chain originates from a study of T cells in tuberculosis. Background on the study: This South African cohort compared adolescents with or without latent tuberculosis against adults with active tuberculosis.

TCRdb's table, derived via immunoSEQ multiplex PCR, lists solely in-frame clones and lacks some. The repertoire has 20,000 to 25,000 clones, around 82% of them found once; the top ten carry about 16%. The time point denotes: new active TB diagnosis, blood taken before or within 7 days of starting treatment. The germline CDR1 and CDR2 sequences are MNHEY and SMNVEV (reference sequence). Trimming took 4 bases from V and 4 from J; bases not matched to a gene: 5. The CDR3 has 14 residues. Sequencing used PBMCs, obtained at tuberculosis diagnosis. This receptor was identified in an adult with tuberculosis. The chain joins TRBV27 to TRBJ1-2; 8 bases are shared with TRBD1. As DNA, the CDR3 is TGTGCCAGCAGTTACTCCGGGACAGGCTATGGCTACACCTTC. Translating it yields CASSYSGTGYGYTF.